The TCR beta chain under discussion was sequenced for a study of blood T cells in healthy people across ages. Study summary: T cells yielded about one barcoded beta molecule per two cells through template switching. Study-wide findings and caveats: While age rose, TCR beta diversity per million T cells dropped in a roughly linear way. Higher diversity, along with more naive CD4+ cells, distinguished long-lived donors from aged donors.

The authors ran a second PCR of roughly 6 to 12 cycles using a sample-barcoded 5' primer and a J-beta primer mix. MiXCR, applied by TCRdb to the 5' RACE reads, yields one record per CDR3 protein. Of roughly 640,000 distinct CDR3 sequences in the sample, less than 35% were seen once. The CDR3 extends over 12 amino acids. In germline, CDR1 is SNHLY, CDR2 FYNNEI. The V gene end was trimmed by 8 bases and the J gene end by 14 bases; junction bases not matched to a gene: 11. Turning to this clonotype: Its antigen is as yet unknown.

Healthy individuals of Caucasian origin from Russia, aged roughly 6 to 95, served as donors. Sequences were obtained from blood. The sequence was collected from a woman aged 80 or over in good health. The V and J genes are TRBV2 and TRBJ1-2, with 10 bases that match TRBD1. In nucleotides, the CDR3 is TGTGCCAGCCCCCGGGACAGGGGATTAGGGACCTTC. Translated, it gives CASPRDRGLGTF. Drawing the rest from reference TRBV2 and TRBJ1-2, the complete variable domain is EPEVTQTPSHQVTQMGQEVILRCVPISNHLYFYWYRQILGQKVEFLVSFYNNEISEKSEIFDDQFSVERPDGSNFTLKIRSTKLEDSAMYFCASPRDRGLGTFGSGTRLTVV.